The 6 T cell receptor beta chains listed next were all sequenced from one sample in a study of T cell clusters in autoimmune cytopenias. Each sample's input was 250 to 300 ng genomic DNA, some 40,000 genome equivalents. One tube held mixed TRB-A and TRB-B primer pools for touch-down PCR. Reprocessing the multiplex PCR reads, TCRdb reports a single entry for every CDR3 protein and omits DNA. Its listing shows 12,000 or so distinct CDR3 sequences. This sample also belongs to another study, concerning T cell repertoires in aging, cancer and after chemotherapy.

The sequenced material came from peripheral blood. The origin of the receptors is a human donor in good health.

The chain uses TRBV7-9 and TRBJ2-1; the TCRdb call, TRBD2, lacks DNA for checking. Germline-derived CDR1 and CDR2 are SEHNR and FQNEAQ (reference sequence). This CDR3 spans 17 amino acids. CDR3 residues: CASSSGRTLFVRNEQFF.

The chain carries TRBV6-2 or TRBV6-3 and TRBJ2-1. From germline, CDR1 is MNHEY and CDR2 SVGEGT. There are 16 residues in the CDR3. This CDR3 is CASSPKNILPFGEQFF.

J is TRBJ2-3 and V is TRBV27. CDR3 size: 13 residues. Germline CDR1 MNHEY, CDR2 SMNVEV (reference sequence). CDR3 protein: CASSFITTDTQYF.

V gene TRBV12-3 or TRBV12-4 combines with J gene TRBJ1-2. There are 12 residues in the CDR3. The CDR3: CASSGADYGYTF.

This clonotype ranks as medium-sized in terms of frequency. The chain links TRBV7-2 to TRBJ2-7. Germline CDR1 is SGHTA and CDR2 is FQGNSA. This CDR3 has 15 residues. The CDR3 sequence: CASSRWAGSSYEQYF.

V is TRBV27 and J is TRBJ2-3. Germline V gives CDR1 MNHEY, CDR2 SMNVEV (reference sequence). This CDR3 region has 12 residues. The CDR3 here is CASSHTTDTQYF.